The clone carrying this TCR beta chain was detected only a few times. Its antigen is unknown. This record comes from a study of T-cell reconstitution after alpha-beta-depleted transplantation in children. Preparing the TCRbeta library involved the use of unique molecular identifiers. TCRdb used MiXCR to reprocess the PCR reads, holding one entry per CDR3 protein. Of hundreds of thousands of distinct CDR3 sequences in the sample, approximately 14% were seen once. The CDR3 length is 14 residues. Deletions cut 0 bases from V and 3 bases from J, with 7 bases between. Germline loops: CDR1 SEHNR, CDR2 FQNEAQ (reference sequence). Study-level results: Some patients showed high day-60 TCRbeta diversity, which derived from surviving recipient T cells and thymic progenitors. Newly made T cells mostly supplied T-cell counts and diversity one year after transplant. It was reported that alpha-beta T cells came from several hundred expanded graft clones (about two months after transplant).

The TCR was taken from a girl aged 2 to 9 with congenital amegakaryocytic thrombocytopenia, due to receive a stem cell transplant. Here the sequenced sample was PBMCs, taken before TCRalphabeta/CD19-depleted stem cell transplant. The chain carries TRBV7-9 and TRBJ2-3; no firm D call. The CDR3 loop reads CASSLAKTTDTQYF. The CDR3 bases are TGTGCCAGCAGCTTAGCAAAGACGACAGATACGCAGTATTTT.